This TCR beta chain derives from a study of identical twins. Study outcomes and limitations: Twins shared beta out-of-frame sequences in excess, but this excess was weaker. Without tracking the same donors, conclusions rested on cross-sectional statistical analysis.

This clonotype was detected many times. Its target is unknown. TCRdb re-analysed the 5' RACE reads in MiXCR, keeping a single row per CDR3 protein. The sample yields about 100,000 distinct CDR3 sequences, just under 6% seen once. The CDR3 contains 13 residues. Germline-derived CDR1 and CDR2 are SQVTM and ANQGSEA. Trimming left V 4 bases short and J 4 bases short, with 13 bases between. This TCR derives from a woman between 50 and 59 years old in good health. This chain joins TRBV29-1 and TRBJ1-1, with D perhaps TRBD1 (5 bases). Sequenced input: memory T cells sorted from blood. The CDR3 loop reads CSVGAGVGTEAFF. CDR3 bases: TGCAGCGTTGGAGCGGGGGTGGGCACTGAAGCTTTCTTT.